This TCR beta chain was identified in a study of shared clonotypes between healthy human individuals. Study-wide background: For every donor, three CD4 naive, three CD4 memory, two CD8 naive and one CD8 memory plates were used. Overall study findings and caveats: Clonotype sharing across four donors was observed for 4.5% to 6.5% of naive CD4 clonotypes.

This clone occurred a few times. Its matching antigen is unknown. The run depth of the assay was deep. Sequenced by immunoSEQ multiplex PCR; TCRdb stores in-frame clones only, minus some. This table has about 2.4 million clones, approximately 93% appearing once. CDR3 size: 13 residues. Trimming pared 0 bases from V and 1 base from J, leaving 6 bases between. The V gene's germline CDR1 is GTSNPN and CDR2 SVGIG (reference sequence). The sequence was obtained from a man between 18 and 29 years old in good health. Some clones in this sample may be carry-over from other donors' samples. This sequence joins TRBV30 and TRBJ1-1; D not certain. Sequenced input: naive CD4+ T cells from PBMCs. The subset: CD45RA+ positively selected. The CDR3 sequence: CAWSVHRNTEAFF. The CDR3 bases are TGTGCCTGGAGTGTACACAGGAACACTGAAGCTTTCTTT.